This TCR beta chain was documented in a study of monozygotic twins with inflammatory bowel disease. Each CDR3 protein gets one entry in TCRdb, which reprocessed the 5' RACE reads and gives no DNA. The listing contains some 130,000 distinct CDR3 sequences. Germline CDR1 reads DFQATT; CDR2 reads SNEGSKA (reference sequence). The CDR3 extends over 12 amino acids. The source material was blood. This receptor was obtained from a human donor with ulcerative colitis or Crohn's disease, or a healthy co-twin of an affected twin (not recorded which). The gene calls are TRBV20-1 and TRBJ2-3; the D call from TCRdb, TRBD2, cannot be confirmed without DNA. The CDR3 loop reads CSARAGADTQYF.